This T cell receptor (beta chain) was identified in a study of blood T cell repertoires in COVID-19. Study context: Acute and convalescent COVID-19 samples came from the United States, Italy and Spain. Sample material is recorded as cDNA or gDNA derived from T cells, B-cell-depleted T cells, or PBMCs.

Original handling: It was from reference gene primer amplification that nucleated cell counts were estimated. TCRdb keeps only in-frame clones here, not all; method: immunoSEQ multiplex PCR. For V, J and clone size, that table is used; D and trimming come from the DNA. The table includes roughly 230,000 clones, roughly nine tenths detected once. The clonotype comes from a middle-aged woman who had recovered from COVID-19. What was sequenced was peripheral blood.

CDR3 sequence (DNA): TGTGCCAGCAGCGAGAGAACGAACACCGGGGAGCTGTTTTTT. The encoded protein is CASSERTNTGELFF. This sequence joins TRBV7-3 and TRBJ2-2, with D hard to call. Trimming removed 5 bases at V and 0 bases at J, with 7 bases between. The germline V gene encodes CDR1 SGHTA and CDR2 FQGTGA. The CDR3 loop spans 14 amino acids.